Each of the 3 T cell receptor beta chains below was sequenced from the same sample in a study of human thymus T cells. Corrective cardiac operations yielded the resected thymus tissue. Clones were read by immunoSEQ multiplex PCR, and TCRdb kept only the in-frame ones, dropping some. The sample carries 70,000 to 75,000 clones, over 85% recorded once. The sequenced sample was thymus tissue. All receptors derive from a girl under three years old with a congenital heart defect but otherwise immunologically healthy.

This clone was seen once. The V gene is TRBV6-1, the J gene TRBJ2-6; D is ambiguous. Germline loops: CDR1 MNHNS, CDR2 SASEGT. The CDR3 totals 15 residues. The V end lost 2 bases, the J end lost 0 bases, and 5 bases lay between the germline ends. CDR3 amino acids: CASSESPSGANVLTF. As DNA, the CDR3 is TGTGCCAGCAGTGAAAGTCCCTCTGGGGCCAACGTCCTGACTTTC.

The rearrangement links TRBV28 to TRBJ1-2; 8 bases align to TRBD1. Germline V gives CDR1 MDHEN, CDR2 SYDVKM. J lost 0 bases, V lost 5 bases, and 14 bases had no gene match. CDR3 length: 18 amino acids. The CDR3 loop reads CASSPKAGGPLPNYGYTF. CDR3 nucleotides: TGTGCCAGCAGTCCTAAAGCAGGGGGCCCGCTCCCTAACTATGGCTACACCTTC.

V and J are TRBV7-2 and TRBJ2-5; 10 bases match TRBD1. The V gene's germline CDR1 is SGHTA and CDR2 FQGNSA. V gave up 1 base and J gave up 5 bases; unmatched junction bases: 10. CDR3 length: 17 amino acids. The CDR3 is CASSLEPGQGKSETQYF. The CDR3 nucleotides read TGTGCCAGCAGCTTAGAGCCGGGACAGGGGAAGTCGGAGACCCAGTACTTC.